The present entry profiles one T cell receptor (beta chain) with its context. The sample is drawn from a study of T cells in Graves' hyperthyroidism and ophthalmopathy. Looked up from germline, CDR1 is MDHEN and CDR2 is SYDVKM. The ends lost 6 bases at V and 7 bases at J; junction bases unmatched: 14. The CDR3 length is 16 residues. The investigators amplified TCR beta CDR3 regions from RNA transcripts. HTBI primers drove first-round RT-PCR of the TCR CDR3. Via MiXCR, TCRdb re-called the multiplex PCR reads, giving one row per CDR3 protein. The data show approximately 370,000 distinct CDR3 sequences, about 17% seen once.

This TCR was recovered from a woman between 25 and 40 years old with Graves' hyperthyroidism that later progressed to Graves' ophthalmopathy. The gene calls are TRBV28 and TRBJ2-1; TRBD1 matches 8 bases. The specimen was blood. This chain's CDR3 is CASSNAGTGATNEQFF. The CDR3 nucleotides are TGTGCCAGCAGCAACGCCGGGACAGGAGCTACTAATGAGCAGTTCTTC.